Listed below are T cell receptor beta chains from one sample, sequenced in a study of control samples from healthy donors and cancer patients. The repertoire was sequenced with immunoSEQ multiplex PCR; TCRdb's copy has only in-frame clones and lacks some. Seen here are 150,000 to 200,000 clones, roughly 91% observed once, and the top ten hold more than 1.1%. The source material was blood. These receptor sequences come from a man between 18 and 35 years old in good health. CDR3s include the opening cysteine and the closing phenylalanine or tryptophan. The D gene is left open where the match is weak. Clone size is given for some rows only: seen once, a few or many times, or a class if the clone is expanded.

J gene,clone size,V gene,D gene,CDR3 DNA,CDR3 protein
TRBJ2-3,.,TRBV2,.,TGTGCCAGCAGGCTTCCTAGGAGCGTGTATTTT,CASRLPRSVYF
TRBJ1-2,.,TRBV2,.,TGTGCCAGCAGTGCACCCGGCTACACCTTC,CASSAPGYTF
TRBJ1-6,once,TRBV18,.,TGTGCCAGCTCAACAGGGAATGATTCACCCCTCCACTTT,CASSTGNDSPLHF
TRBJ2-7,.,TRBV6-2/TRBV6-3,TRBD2,TGTGCCAGCAGTTTGGGACTAGCGGGGGGGTTCTCCTACGAGCAGTACTTC,CASSLGLAGGFSYEQYF
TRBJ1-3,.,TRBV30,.,TGTGCCTGGAGTCCGCCCGGGGGTTTTCAAAACACCATATATTTT,CAWSPPGGFQNTIYF
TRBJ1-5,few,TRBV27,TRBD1,TGTGCCAGCAGTACAGGGGATCGAGGTAGCAATCAGCCCCAGCATTTT,CASSTGDRGSNQPQHF
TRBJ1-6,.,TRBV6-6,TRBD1,TGTGCCAGCAGTTCAGACAGGGATTCACCCCTCCACTTT,CASSSDRDSPLHF
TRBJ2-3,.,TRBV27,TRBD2,TGTGCCAGCAGTCCAGTGGCGGGGGGCCGGGATACGCAGTATTTT,CASSPVAGGRDTQYF
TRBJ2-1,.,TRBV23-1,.,TGCGCCAGCAGTCGGAAGGGGGGCTACAATGAGCAGTTCTTC,CASSRKGGYNEQFF
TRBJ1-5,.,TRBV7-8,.,TGTGCCAGCAGCCCCCTAGGGGGGGCTTATCAGCCCCAGCATTTT,CASSPLGGAYQPQHF